This entry concerns a single T cell receptor beta chain. The data were taken from a study of blood T cell repertoires in COVID-19. In the study overall: Researchers got acute and convalescent COVID-19 samples from the United States, Italy and Spain. PBMCs, B-cell-depleted T cells, or T cells provided the cDNA or gDNA that made up the material.

Original processing methods: The authors estimated nucleated cell counts from reference gene primer amplification. Clones were read by immunoSEQ multiplex PCR, and TCRdb kept only the in-frame ones, dropping some. V and J calls and clone size are as listed in that table; D and trimming were resolved from the DNA. The table has around 26,000 clones, 70% to 90% seen once. The germline CDR1 and CDR2 sequences are SNHLY and FYNNEI. Trimming stripped 0 bases from V and 4 bases from J, with 9 bases between. This CDR3 spans 14 amino acids. Source material: peripheral blood. The receptor comes from a man in his sixties or seventies with active COVID-19. The chain links TRBV2 to TRBJ1-2; D unresolved. In DNA, the CDR3 is TGTGCCAGCAGTGAAGCGCGGGCAACCTATGGCTACACCTTC. Its translation: CASSEARATYGYTF.